This TCR beta chain stems from a study of response to subunit inactivated influenza vaccine. TCRdb independently ran MiXCR on the RT-PCR reads; one entry per CDR3 protein. Among more than 450,000 distinct CDR3 sequences, over 9% were seen once, and the ten largest hold 9.5% to 12%. In germline, CDR1 is SGHKS, CDR2 YYEKEE (reference sequence). The CDR3 sequence is 16 residues long. Trimming pared 5 bases from V and 7 bases from J, leaving 19 bases between. This clonotype was recorded at least ten times. These data are also associated with another study on T cells expressing NK-cell markers. That report adds: TCR beta cDNA was generated via 5'RACE template switching incorporating UMIs. Sorted CD3+CD56+NKG2C+, CD3+CD56+NKG2C- and CD3+CD56-NKG2C+ T-cell subsets were beta-chain profiled. Most of the eight sequenced donors were HCMV-seropositive; one was seronegative. Of the CD8+ T cells in six or seven donors, roughly 1.0-7.5% belonged to dominant NKG2C+ clonotypes. Four donors' CD3+CD56-NKG2C+ cells were dominated by the same clonotypes.

Sequenced here: PBMCs from blood, sampled on the day of vaccination. The V gene is TRBV5-5, the J gene TRBJ1-6; D uncertain. The TCR sequence derives from a man over 45 who received an inactivated influenza vaccine. The CDR3 region is CASRPDFRESNSPLHF. DNA of the CDR3: TGTGCCAGCAGACCTGATTTCCGGGAATCGAATTCACCCCTCCACTTT. Together with reference TRBV5-5 and TRBJ1-6, the CDR3 gives the full variable domain: DAGVTQSPTHLIKTRGQQVTLRCSPISGHKSVSWYQQVLGQGPQFIFQYYEKEERGRGNFPDRFSARQFPNYSSELNVNALLLGDSALYLCASRPDFRESNSPLHFGNGTRLTVT.